This TCR beta chain was found in a study of cytomegalovirus exposure and HLA in healthy donors (dated 2017 in TCRdb). As for the study more broadly: In an earlier analysis of 550 to 750 of the donors, 276 Gb of sequence data and approximately 120 million unique TCR beta sequences from roughly 200 million T cells were reported. About 280 gigabases of sequencing data and approximately 85 million unique TCR sequences were included in an early release covering about 700 HLA-typed donors. Among the roughly 400 genotyped donors, around 81% belonged to the genetic ancestry cluster associated with self-reported Caucasian donors. The study aimed to test whether signatures of past pathogen exposure could be identified by cataloging public T cell receptors. The study profiled the T cell repertoires of 500 to 800 subjects by immunosequencing and related them to cytomegalovirus serostatus. In addition to the first cohort of several hundred subjects, a separate validation cohort of over 90 different subjects was used. The study combined high-throughput TCR immunosequencing, statistical association of individual TCRs with disease status, and machine learning to predict cytomegalovirus infection status. In a later analysis, previously published TCR beta repertoires from 550 to 750 donors were re-analyzed and high-resolution HLA genotyping was added so that TCR occurrence patterns could be studied. Rather than drawing on any new phenotypic data, the later analysis identified candidate immune exposures from TCR beta sequences and the way those sequences occurred across donors. An earlier analysis of 500 to 650 of the donors applied high-throughput TCR beta sequencing to assess whether each TCR beta V gene segment acted as functional or pseudogenic. Donor age, sex, ethnicity and CMV serostatus were compiled together with the repertoire data. A later genetic analysis took genome-wide SNP genotypes for about 65% of the 666 donors and used that subset as a discovery cohort. Every repertoire in the discovery cohort had been generated on one and the same sequencing platform. Class I and class II HLA loci were covered by the typing at four-digit resolution. Typing coverage differed by locus: A, B, C, DRB1 and DQB1 were typed in about 620-640 donors, DQA1 in about 500, DPA1 in around 610, and DPB1 in 472. A handful of DR-DQ haplotypes were handled as single units for association and clustering because linkage in the cohort was strong. Among some 400 genotyped donors of the cohort, an average of about 240,000 unique TCR beta nucleotide sequences were sequenced per donor, around 20% of them non-productive. On the study overall, not on this receptor specifically: Most TCR sequences were seen in very few donors, while some public TCRs were found in many individuals. At a false discovery rate of 0.05, a later analysis linked about 16,000 TCR beta sequences to specific HLA alleles. In a later analysis, HLA-associated TCR beta chains showed more clonal expansion and lower generation probabilities than non-associated chains that were equally common. A later analysis found that most CMV-associated TCR beta chains appeared HLA-restricted, with HLA associations seemingly driven largely by CMV exposure. Several of the top co-occurrence clusters appeared to be linked to parvovirus B19, influenza, CMV and Epstein-Barr virus, according to a later analysis. The study gave a list of over 150 TCR beta chains associated with cytomegalovirus. HLA typing was unavailable for some donors at each locus, so association tests used only the typed subset. In both the original and validation cohorts, the classifier was reported to diagnose cytomegalovirus status with high specificity and sensitivity. The only immune exposure information available for the cohort was CMV serostatus. Linkage disequilibrium might explain the correlated functional status among segregating V segments, but an unknown experimental factor could not be excluded. Because counts were too low, roughly 18 rarely observed V segments, including chromosome 9 orphons, were left out of the earlier analysis of approximately 500 of the donors. Sequencing depth was assumed to be roughly uniform across donors in the presence/absence analyses, though that assumption may not hold. In this cohort, only TCR beta chains were sequenced, and detectable features were limited by the absence of alpha or paired-chain data. A later genetic analysis associated a missense DCLRE1C variant with V-gene and J-gene trimming of TCR beta chains, and an independent cohort replicated the association. A further reported finding was that TCR beta sequences accurately predicted the HLA-A and HLA-B alleles for most subjects in the first cohort. A cluster of highly shared sequence variants was judged likely to be a technical artifact of the sequencing pipeline. In vitro tests confirmed that a few of the cytomegalovirus-associated TCR beta chains recognize cytomegalovirus antigens. In a later analysis, TCR association rates were found to vary across HLA loci, with the most associated TCRs seen for DRB1 alleles and the fewest for HLA-C alleles. Compared with the approximately 670-donor mean, donors in an Asian-associated ancestry cluster had fewer N-insertions in productive TCRs, according to a later genetic analysis. Assigning TCR associations to individual alleles was difficult when HLA alleles, especially DR and DQ, strongly co-occurred. The authors suggested that the approach could potentially be extended to other disease states and immunological phenotypes. Broadly in line with IMGT annotations, most TCR beta V segments showed up in productive rearrangements about 87% or about 30% of the time in an earlier analysis of under 700 of the donors.

The cohort was made up of roughly 670 healthy bone marrow donors. All cohort members were sampled while nominally healthy, although unrecorded immune exposures were likely present. The donor tested CMV seronegative, placing the donor among the 350 or so seronegative members of the cohort. A peripheral blood sample was collected from each donor, and TCR beta sequencing was performed on peripheral blood mononuclear cells. The Qiagen DNeasy Blood Extraction Kit was used to extract genomic DNA from the blood cell samples. To prepare the library, the immunoSEQ multiplex PCR assay was applied. For the multiplex PCR, a mixture combining 60 forward primers for TCR Vbeta segments and 13 reverse primers for TCR Jbeta segments was used. The CDR3 region of rearranged TCR beta genes was amplified from genomic DNA by a multiplex PCR assay. On the Illumina HiSeq System, the amplified TCR beta libraries were sequenced as 87-base-pair reads. In the original analysis: Across the 600 to 700 repertoires, a later analysis counted 78 million or so unique TCR beta chains, 9.5 million to 12 million of which were shared by at least two donors. To remove PCR and sequencing errors, raw reads were error-corrected and collapsed into unique sequences using a nearest-neighbor algorithm that merged closely related sequences. V, D and J gene segments were assigned by aligning CDR3 sequences to IMGT reference sequences. For a sequence to be retained, a match of at least six nucleotides to both a V gene segment and a J gene segment was required. Rearrangements were classified as productive when the CDR3 lacked stop codons and remained in frame with V and J, and all other rearrangements were classified as non-productive. Following IMGT convention, CDR3 was defined as the stretch from the second conserved V-encoded cysteine up to the conserved J-encoded phenylalanine. Sequences without an unambiguous match to a single V gene segment were excluded from the earlier analysis of about 630 of the donors. An earlier analysis of roughly 590 of the donors called V segments functional above 56.7% productive rearrangements and segregating when the between-donor standard deviation exceeded 5%. A statistical classification framework was developed to diagnose cytomegalovirus status using the catalog of TCR beta chain sequences. In a later analysis, V and J genes were assigned by comparing TCR nucleotide sequences against IMGT/GENE-DB human TR gene sequences. In a later analysis, CDR3 sequences and most-parsimonious VDJ recombination scenarios were assigned using the TCRdist pipeline. In a later analysis, each TCR beta chain was defined by its CDR3 amino acid sequence together with its V-gene family, and reads without a unique V-gene family were excluded. As a way to deal with suspected cross-contamination and a sequencing artifact, a later analysis dropped hundreds of nucleotide sequences that were highly shared and had low generation probability. For each public chain, a later analysis derived a clonal expansion index from normalized ranks of inferred template counts within each repertoire. Generation probabilities in a later analysis came from a VDJ recombination model fitted to out-of-frame rearrangements, and those results were checked against IGoR. In a later analysis, TCR-TCR, TCR-HLA and TCR-CMV co-occurrence was scored with hypergeometric tests, and a repertoire-size bias correction was applied to TCR pairs. To estimate false discovery rates, a later analysis permuted the HLA or CMV assignments 20 times. In a later analysis, co-occurring TCRs were grouped using DBSCAN, and TCRdist sequence similarity was added for clustering within HLA-allele-positive subsets. Repertoires with fewer than 30,000 or more than 120,000 public chains, plus five repertoires with anomalous nucleotide sharing, were excluded from co-occurrence clustering. TCRdb took this table from immuneACCESS and kept in-frame rearrangements with V and J called. Such tables lack part of the clones; where checked against another copy, unresolved V genes explain under half of the gap, and the rest is unexplained. The DNA gave D and trimming, while V, J and clone size come from that table. This sample lists roughly 120,000 clones; approximately 80% were detected once. Around 1.5% of the sample is taken by the ten largest.

Details on this clone: The specificity of this receptor is unknown. Base-call qualities are not available, and no considerably larger clone is one nucleotide away.

Sequenced material: PBMCs. The sequence derives from a woman under 30 in good health and CMV-seronegative.

The sequenced DNA is TGTGCCAGCAGCCTTCGGACAGGGGGCAACGATGAGCAGTTCTTC. Protein translation: CASSLRTGGNDEQFF. The V and J genes are TRBV7-9 and TRBJ2-1; a stretch of 11 junction bases matches TRBD1. Trimming removed 5 bases from V and 8 bases from J; the gene matches leave 8 bases unexplained. The CDR3 contains 15 residues, cysteine and phenylalanine counted. The sequence is cut down to CDR3 DNA, 45 bases in frame from base 1. CDR1 and CDR2, per the germline V gene (reference sequence), are SEHNR and FQNEAQ.